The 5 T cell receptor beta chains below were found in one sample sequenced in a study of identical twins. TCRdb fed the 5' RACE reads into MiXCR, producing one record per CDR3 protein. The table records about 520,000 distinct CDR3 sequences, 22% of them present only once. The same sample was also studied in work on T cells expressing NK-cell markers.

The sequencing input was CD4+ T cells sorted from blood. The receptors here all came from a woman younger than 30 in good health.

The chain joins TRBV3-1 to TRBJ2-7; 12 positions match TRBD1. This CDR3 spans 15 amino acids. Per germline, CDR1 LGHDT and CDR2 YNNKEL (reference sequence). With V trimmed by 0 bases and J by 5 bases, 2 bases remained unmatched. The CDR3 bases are TGTGCCAGCAGCCAAGATGGGACAGGGGGCAACGAGCAGTACTTC. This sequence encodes CASSQDGTGGNEQYF.

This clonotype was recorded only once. CDR3 sequence reads: CSARDRRGTLYEQYF. The DNA for the CDR3 is TGCAGTGCTAGAGATCGGAGGGGAACCCTTTACGAGCAGTACTTC. The V gene is TRBV20-1, the J gene TRBJ2-7; perhaps TRBD2 as D (6 bases). Trimming left V 0 bases short and J 4 bases short, with 16 bases between. The germline CDR1 and CDR2 sequences are DFQATT and SNEGSKA (reference sequence). This CDR3 spans 15 amino acids.

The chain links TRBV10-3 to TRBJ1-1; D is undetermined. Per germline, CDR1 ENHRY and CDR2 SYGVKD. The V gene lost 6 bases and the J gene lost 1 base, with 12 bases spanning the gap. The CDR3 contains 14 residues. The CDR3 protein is CAISATWENTEAFF. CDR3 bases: TGTGCCATCAGCGCTACCTGGGAGAACACTGAAGCTTTCTTT.

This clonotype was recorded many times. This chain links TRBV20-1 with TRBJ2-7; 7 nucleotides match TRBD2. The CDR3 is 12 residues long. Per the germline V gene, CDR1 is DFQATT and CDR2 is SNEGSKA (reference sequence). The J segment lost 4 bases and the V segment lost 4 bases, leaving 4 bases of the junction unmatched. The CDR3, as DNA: TGCAGTGCTACGGCTAGCGGATACGAGCAGTACTTC. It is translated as CSATASGYEQYF.

The CDR3 loop is CSASGSGVYNEQFF. CDR3 nucleotides: TGCAGTGCTAGCGGGAGCGGGGTCTACAATGAGCAGTTCTTC. This chain connects TRBV20-1 to TRBJ2-1; 7 bases are shared with TRBD2. This CDR3 has 14 amino acids. J lost 3 bases, V lost 3 bases, and 5 bases had no gene match. Germline CDR1 DFQATT, CDR2 SNEGSKA (reference sequence).